The 30 T cell receptor beta chains below all came from one sample that was sequenced in a study of blood T cells in healthy people across ages. The authors ran a second PCR of 7 to 11 cycles using a sample-barcoded 5' primer and a J-beta primer mix. TCRdb reprocessed the 5' RACE reads via MiXCR and lists one record per CDR3 protein. This table holds 760,000 or so distinct CDR3 sequences, 20% to 30% found once. This sample also appeared in a second study, on T cells of mothers and their children.

The specimen sequenced was blood. The receptor set was obtained from a boy between 10 and 17 years old in good health.

The chain couples TRBV5-6 to TRBJ2-5; 7 bases line up with TRBD2. The CDR3 spans 13 residues. The V and J ends lost 4 bases and 5 bases, in that order; junction bases with no gene match: 5. The germline V gene has CDR1 SGHDT and CDR2 YYEEEE. The CDR3 protein is CASSLGEGETQYF. The CDR3 nucleotides read TGTGCCAGCAGCCTCGGGGAGGGTGAGACCCAGTACTTC.

This clonotype appeared a few times. The J gene is TRBJ1-1, the V gene TRBV12-3 or TRBV12-4; no clear D. V gave up 10 bases and J gave up 6 bases, with 15 bases separating them. The CDR3 has 12 residues. For the CDR3, the DNA is TGTGCCACCAAATTGGTCCTCGCTGAAGCTTTCTTT. Translating gives CATKLVLAEAFF.

In this sample, this clonotype turned up a few times. The J gene is TRBJ2-2, the V gene TRBV12-3 or TRBV12-4, with D tentatively TRBD1 (5 bases). Between the trimmed V and J ends, which lost 6 bases and 4 bases, there was a span of 12 bases. This CDR3 comprises 14 residues. This CDR3 is CASSRQGFTGELFF. CDR3 coding DNA: TGTGCCAGCAGCCGTCAGGGATTCACCGGGGAGCTGTTTTTT.

This clonotype has more than one count but fewer than ten. The chain uses TRBV7-3 and TRBJ2-5; either TRBD1 or TRBD2 may fit D (5 bases each). The last part of the DNA fits TRBJ2-1 better; the J call may be wrong. Germline V CDR1 and CDR2: SGHTA, FQGTGA. This CDR3 has 16 residues. CDR3: CASSIKPGPPVGEQFF. The CDR3, as DNA: TGTGCCAGCAGCATAAAGCCGGGACCCCCGGTGGGTGAGCAGTTCTTC.

This clonotype has more than one count but fewer than ten. V gene TRBV6-2 or TRBV6-3 combines with J gene TRBJ2-5; D could derive from TRBD1 or TRBD2 (5 bases each). Germline loops: CDR1 MNHEY, CDR2 SVGEGT. V lost 7 bases and J 1 base, leaving 13 bases between the germline ends. CDR3 length: 14 residues. CDR3 bases: TGTGCCAGCAATAACCGGGACGTCCAAGAGACCCAGTACTTC. Its protein product is CASNNRDVQETQYF.

This clonotype showed up just a few times. The chain has TRBV5-1 and TRBJ2-4; TRBD1 agrees at 7 bases. This CDR3 region has 15 residues. J lost 1 base, V lost 5 bases, and 6 bases had no gene match. Germline CDR1 is SGHRS and CDR2 is YFSETQ. DNA of the CDR3: TGCGCCAGCAGTCGTACCAGGGGGGCCAAAAACATTCAGTACTTC. It yields the protein CASSRTRGAKNIQYF.

This chain uses TRBV29-1 with TRBJ2-5; 8 positions agree with TRBD1. Germline CDR1 and CDR2: SQVTM and ANQGSEA. The CDR3 consists of 12 residues. V lost 7 bases, J lost 5 bases, and 6 bases stayed unmatched. CDR3 region: CSAGQGGETQYF. The CDR3 coding sequence is TGCAGCGCCGGACAGGGCGGGGAGACCCAGTACTTC.

This clonotype was counted only a few times. This rearrangement joins TRBV5-1 to TRBJ2-4; D remains ambiguous. There are 15 residues in the CDR3. CDR1 and CDR2 from the germline V gene are SGHRS and YFSETQ. The V end was cut by 1 base, the J end by 2 bases, with 10 bases between. The CDR3 region has the DNA TGCGCCAGCAGCTTGTCGCTGGGGTCCAAAAACATTCAGTACTTC. This codes for CASSLSLGSKNIQYF.

The chain combines TRBV4-1 with TRBJ2-3; D is possibly TRBD1 (6 bases). This CDR3 is built from 15 residues. Between the trimmed V and J ends, which lost 2 bases and 3 bases, there was a span of 12 bases. CDR1 MGHRA and CDR2 YSYEKL come from the germline V gene. The CDR3 sequence is CASSQYRGQTDTQYF. The DNA for the CDR3 is TGCGCCAGCAGCCAATACAGAGGACAGACAGATACGCAGTATTTT.

This clonotype has a handful of counts. The chain joins TRBV9 to TRBJ1-2, with unresolved D. Trimming took 0 bases from V and 7 from J, leaving 13 bases between them. Germline lookup yields CDR1 SGDLS and CDR2 YYNGEE. The CDR3 extends over 14 amino acids. The CDR3 nucleotides are TGTGCCAGCAGCGTAGCTACCGGACTGGGTGGCTACACCTTC. It specifies CASSVATGLGGYTF.

In its sample, this clonotype was seen a few times. The CDR3 DNA sequence: TGTGCCAGCAGCTTAGTGAGGTTTCTTGCGGGAGGTGGAGAGACCCAGTACTTC. This gives the protein CASSLVRFLAGGGETQYF. The chain combines TRBV11-2 with TRBJ2-5; 8 bases align to TRBD2. With V trimmed by 1 base and J by 4 bases, 14 bases remained unmatched. There are 18 residues in the CDR3. Germline CDR1 and CDR2: SGHAT and FQNNGV.

The genes are TRBV7-9 and TRBJ2-1; 10 bases align to TRBD2. V trimming: 3 bases; J trimming: 0 bases; junction bases outside the gene matches: 8. This CDR3 is built from 18 residues. CDR1 and CDR2 (germline): SEHNR, FQNEAQ (reference sequence). The CDR3 protein is CASSFPSGGLSSYNEQFF. The CDR3 region has the DNA TGTGCCAGCAGCTTCCCTAGCGGGGGCCTCAGCTCCTACAATGAGCAGTTCTTC.

This clonotype showed up just a few times. J is TRBJ2-5 and V is TRBV9, with 12 bases aligning to TRBD2. The J call may be incorrect, as the DNA end agrees better with TRBJ2-1. Per germline, CDR1 SGDLS and CDR2 YYNGEE. The CDR3 covers 15 residues. In DNA form, the CDR3 reads TGTGCCAGCAGCGATCGACTAGCGGGAGACGTTGAGCAGTTCTTC. Translation gives CASSDRLAGDVEQFF.

The chain combines TRBV5-1 with TRBJ1-4, with a weak D call TRBD1 (6 bases). The CDR3 extends over 15 amino acids. Between the trimmed V and J ends, which lost 3 bases and 2 bases, there was a span of 11 bases. CDR1 is SGHRS and CDR2 is YFSETQ in the germline V gene. The CDR3 bases are TGCGCCAGCAGCTGGTGGGGGCCTACTAATGAAAAACTGTTTTTT. Its protein is CASSWWGPTNEKLFF.

In this sample, this clonotype turned up many times. The chain carries TRBV20-1 and TRBJ2-5; D call uncertain. CDR3 length: 11 residues. Trimming stripped 6 bases from V and 1 base from J, with 6 bases between. The germline V gene has CDR1 DFQATT and CDR2 SNEGSKA (reference sequence). CDR3 residues: CSASSQETQYF. In nucleotides, the CDR3 is TGCAGTGCAAGTTCCCAAGAGACCCAGTACTTC.

The V gene is TRBV12-3 or TRBV12-4, the J gene TRBJ2-3; 7 nucleotides agree with TRBD2. The trim removed 6 bases at V and 0 bases at J, leaving 6 bases unmatched. The length of the CDR3 is 15 residues. The CDR3, as DNA: TGTGCCAGCAGCCATCGGGGGGAAAGCACAGATACGCAGTATTTT. It translates to CASSHRGESTDTQYF.

The gene calls are TRBV11-3 and TRBJ2-3, with TRBD2 identical over 8 bases. The CDR3 covers 16 residues. Germline V CDR1 and CDR2: SGHNT, YENEEA. With V trimmed by 3 bases and J by 4 bases, 9 bases remained unmatched. The CDR3 DNA sequence: TGTGCCAGCAGCTTGGCAGGGACTAGTCCCGCAGATACGCAGTATTTT. Translation gives CASSLAGTSPADTQYF.

The V gene is TRBV7-6, the J gene TRBJ2-1, with 8 bases that match TRBD1. V shed 0 bases, J shed 5 bases, and the junction held 3 bases outside the gene matches. Germline CDR1 is SGHVS and CDR2 is FNYEAQ. The CDR3 spans 15 residues. In nucleotides, the CDR3 is TGTGCCAGCAGCTTAGCGTGGGGACAGGACAATGAGCAGTTCTTC. Residues: CASSLAWGQDNEQFF.

The chain links TRBV20-1 to TRBJ2-5; possibly TRBD1 or TRBD2 for D (5 bases each). The DNA matches TRBJ2-1 better at its end, which makes the J call doubtful. The length of the CDR3 is 15 residues. Germline V lookup: CDR1 DFQATT, CDR2 SNEGSKA (reference sequence). In nucleotides, the CDR3 is TGCAGTGCTAGGATGGGGGAGCAGTCCTACAATGAGCAGTTCTTC. Translated, it gives CSARMGEQSYNEQFF.

J is TRBJ1-1 and V is TRBV5-6; TRBD1 aligns across 8 bases. Germline V CDR1 and CDR2: SGHDT, YYEEEE. The CDR3 loop spans 15 amino acids. The V segment lost 3 bases and the J segment 7 bases; nucleotides outside the gene matches: 11. The CDR3 DNA reads TGTGCCAGCAGCTACGGGACAGGCCTTGGGCATGAAGCTTTCTTT. Translation gives CASSYGTGLGHEAFF.

This chain connects TRBV6-6 to TRBJ2-7; TRBD1 is a possible D gene (5 bases). Trimming removed 4 bases at V and 2 bases at J, with 9 bases between. Germline V gene sequence: CDR1 MNHNY, CDR2 SVGAGI (reference sequence). There are 13 residues in the CDR3. CDR3 DNA sequence: TGTGCCAGCAGTTCGACAGATACCTACGAGCAGTACTTC. Translating it yields CASSSTDTYEQYF.

The rearrangement joins TRBV6-6 to TRBJ2-2; 9 nucleotides align to TRBD1. The CDR3 contains 16 residues. Trimming took 5 bases from V and 5 from J; bases not matched to a gene: 9. From germline, CDR1 is MNHNY and CDR2 SVGAGI (reference sequence). This CDR3 is CASSNRDRVTTGELFF. In DNA form, the CDR3 reads TGTGCCAGCAGTAACCGGGACAGGGTAACGACCGGGGAGCTGTTTTTT.

This clonotype appeared a few times. This chain connects TRBV11-1 to TRBJ2-7; D may be TRBD1 or TRBD2 (5 bases each). The CDR3 length is 14 residues. Germline V gives CDR1 SGHAT, CDR2 FQDESV (reference sequence). V lost 5 bases and J 2 bases, leaving 13 bases between the germline ends. The CDR3 region is CASSQVGRAYEQYF. The DNA of the CDR3 is TGTGCCAGCAGCCAAGTGGGGCGGGCCTACGAGCAGTACTTC.

V is TRBV5-1 and J is TRBJ1-1; 7 bases are a match to TRBD1. V lost 3 bases and J lost 5; bases outside the gene matches: 10. This CDR3 region has 15 residues. The V gene's germline CDR1 is SGHRS and CDR2 YFSETQ. The CDR3 DNA follows: TGCGCCAGCAGCTATCGACAGGGCAGAGGGACTGAAGCTTTCTTT. Translated, it gives CASSYRQGRGTEAFF. Supplemented by reference TRBV5-1 and TRBJ1-1, the full variable domain reads KAGVTQTPRYLIKTRGQQVTLSCSPISGHRSVSWYQQTPGQGLQFLFEYFSETQRNKGNFPGRFSGRQFSNSRSEMNVSTLELGDSALYLCASSYRQGRGTEAFFGQGTRLTVV.

This clonotype was recorded many times. V gene TRBV20-1 combines with J gene TRBJ1-1; D unresolved. The CDR3 is made up of 10 amino acids. Germline assignment: CDR1 DFQATT and CDR2 SNEGSKA (reference sequence). V shed 3 bases and J shed 4 bases, with 3 bases lying between them. In DNA form, the CDR3 reads TGCAGTGCTAGTCCCACTGAAGCTTTCTTT. As protein: CSASPTEAFF.

The J gene is TRBJ2-3, the V gene TRBV7-9; D is perhaps TRBD1 (5 bases). CDR3 size: 16 residues. Trimming removed 5 bases from V and 2 bases from J, with 17 bases in between. From germline, CDR1 is SEHNR and CDR2 FQNEAQ (reference sequence). CDR3 sequence reads: CASSPAGLFNTDTQYF. The CDR3 DNA is TGTGCCAGCAGCCCGGCAGGGCTCTTTAACACAGATACGCAGTATTTT.

The chain couples TRBV12-3 or TRBV12-4 to TRBJ1-6; D might be TRBD1 (5 bases). CDR3 length: 17 residues. Deletions cut 1 base from V and 8 bases from J, with 18 bases between. This CDR3 is CASSLGYGAGSHSPLHF. As DNA, the CDR3 is TGTGCCAGCAGTTTAGGTTACGGGGCGGGGTCGCATTCACCCCTCCACTTT.

This clonotype was detected only a few times. V gene TRBV29-1 combines with J gene TRBJ1-2; D might be TRBD1 (5 bases). The CDR3 has 14 amino acids. V lost 4 bases to trimming and J lost 8 bases, with 20 bases between them. The V gene's germline CDR1 is SQVTM and CDR2 ANQGSEA. CDR3 sequence: CSVAGLQERGGYTF. The CDR3 nucleotides read TGCAGCGTTGCGGGTCTCCAGGAAAGGGGAGGCTACACCTTC. The whole variable domain, filled in from reference TRBV29-1 and TRBJ1-2, reads SAVISQKPSRDICQRGTSLTIQCQVDSQVTMMFWYRQQPGQSLTLIATANQGSEATYESGFVIDKFPISRPNLTFSTLTVSNMSPEDSSIYLCSVAGLQERGGYTFGSGTRLTVV.

The genes are TRBV7-3 and TRBJ1-1; D may be TRBD1 (6 bases). There are 14 residues in the CDR3. The V end was cut by 4 bases, the J end by 4 bases, with 13 bases between. CDR1 and CDR2 from the germline V gene are SGHTA and FQGTGA. The CDR3, as DNA: TGTGCCAGCAGCTCACAGGGTATAGGCACTGAAGCTTTCTTT. Amino acid sequence: CASSSQGIGTEAFF.

There are many counts of this clonotype. V usage is TRBV20-1 and J usage is TRBJ2-4; 11 positions agree with TRBD2. The V gene's germline CDR1 is DFQATT and CDR2 SNEGSKA (reference sequence). V lost 5 bases, J lost 8 bases, and 5 bases stayed unmatched. This CDR3 spans 13 amino acids. The chain's CDR3 is CSASTSGMYIQYF. The DNA of the CDR3 is TGCAGTGCTTCGACTAGCGGGATGTACATTCAGTACTTC.